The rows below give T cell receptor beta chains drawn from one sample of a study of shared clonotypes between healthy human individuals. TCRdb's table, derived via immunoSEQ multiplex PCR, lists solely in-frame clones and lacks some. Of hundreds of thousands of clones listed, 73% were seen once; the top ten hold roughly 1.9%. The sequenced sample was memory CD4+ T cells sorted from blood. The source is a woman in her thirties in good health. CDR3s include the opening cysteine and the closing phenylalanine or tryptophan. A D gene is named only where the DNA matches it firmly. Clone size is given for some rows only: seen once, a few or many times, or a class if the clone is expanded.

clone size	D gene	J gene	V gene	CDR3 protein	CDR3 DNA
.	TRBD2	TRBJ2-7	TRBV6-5	CASSYTSGRAGYEQYF	TGTGCCAGCAGTTACACTAGCGGGAGGGCCGGATACGAGCAGTACTTC
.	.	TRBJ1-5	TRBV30	CAWSVWGDQPQHF	TGTGCCTGGAGTGTTTGGGGAGATCAGCCCCAGCATTTT
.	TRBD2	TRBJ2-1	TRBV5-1	CASSLGASGSLNEQFF	TGCGCCAGCAGCTTGGGGGCTAGCGGGAGTCTAAATGAGCAGTTCTTC
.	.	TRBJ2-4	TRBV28	CASSLLGRENIQYF	TGTGCCAGCAGTTTATTGGGCAGGGAGAACATTCAGTACTTC
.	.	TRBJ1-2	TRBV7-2	CASSPGRSNYGYTF	TGTGCCAGCAGTCCAGGCAGATCTAACTATGGCTACACCTTC
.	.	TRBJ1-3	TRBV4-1	CASSQVGYQDPGNTIYF	TGCGCCAGCAGCCAAGTCGGTTACCAGGACCCTGGAAACACCATATATTTT
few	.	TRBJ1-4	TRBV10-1	CASGRNNEKLFF	TGCGCCAGCGGACGAAATAATGAAAAACTGTTTTTT
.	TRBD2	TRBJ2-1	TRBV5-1	CASSLSSGSYNEQFF	TGCGCCAGCAGCCTATCCAGCGGGAGCTACAATGAGCAGTTCTTC
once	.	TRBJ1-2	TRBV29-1	CSHRGVGYGYTF	TGCAGCCATAGGGGGGTGGGCTATGGCTACACCTTC
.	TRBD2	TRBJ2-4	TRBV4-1	CASSQGMASGSAKNIQYF	TGCGCCAGCAGCCAAGGGATGGCTAGCGGGAGTGCCAAAAACATTCAGTACTTC
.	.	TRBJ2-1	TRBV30	CAWSGTVGQFF	TGTGCCTGGAGTGGGACTGTGGGACAGTTCTTC
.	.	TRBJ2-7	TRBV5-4	CASSLQAEQYF	TGTGCCAGCAGCTTGCAGGCCGAGCAGTACTTC
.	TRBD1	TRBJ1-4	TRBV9	CASSGSGTGNEKLFF	TGTGCCAGCAGCGGATCCGGGACAGGGAATGAAAAACTGTTTTTT
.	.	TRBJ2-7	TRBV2	CASSEGTGLYEQYF	TGTGCCAGCAGTGAAGGGACCGGACTCTACGAGCAGTACTTC
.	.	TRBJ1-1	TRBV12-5	CASGLDPAGNTEAFF	TGTGCTAGTGGTTTGGATCCGGCGGGGAACACTGAAGCTTTCTTT
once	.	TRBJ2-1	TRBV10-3	CAISGTDPYNEQFF	TGTGCCATCAGCGGGACGGACCCCTACAATGAGCAGTTCTTC
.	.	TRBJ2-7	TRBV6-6	CASMRGQAYEQYF	TGTGCCAGCATGAGAGGGCAGGCCTACGAGCAGTACTTC
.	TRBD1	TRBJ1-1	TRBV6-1	CASSAQGTANTEAFF	TGTGCCAGCAGTGCACAAGGGACAGCGAACACTGAAGCTTTCTTT
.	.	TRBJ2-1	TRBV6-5	CASRRDLRDEQFF	TGTGCCAGCAGAAGGGACTTAAGGGATGAGCAGTTCTTC
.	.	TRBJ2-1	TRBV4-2	CASSQDGGGRNEQFF	TGTGCCAGCAGCCAAGATGGTGGTGGGCGCAATGAGCAGTTCTTC
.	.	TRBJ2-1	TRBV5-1	CASSPRDHSYNEQFF	TGCGCCAGCAGCCCCCGGGACCATTCCTACAATGAGCAGTTCTTC
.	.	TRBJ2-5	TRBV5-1	CASSLLGVGQETQYF	TGCGCCAGCAGCTTGTTGGGGGTAGGTCAAGAGACCCAGTACTTC
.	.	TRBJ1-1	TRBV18	CASSRRSVEGTNTEAFF	TGTGCCAGCTCACGGCGGTCTGTTGAGGGGACGAACACTGAAGCTTTCTTT
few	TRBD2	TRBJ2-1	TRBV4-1	CASSEDPGTSELNEQFF	TGCGCCAGCAGCGAAGACCCCGGGACTAGCGAACTCAATGAGCAGTTCTTC
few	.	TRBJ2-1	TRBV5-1	CASSLSSGSYNEQFF	TGCGCCAGCAGCTTGAGCTCCGGCTCCTACAATGAGCAGTTCTTC
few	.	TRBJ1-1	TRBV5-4	CASSSAESGVGTEAFF	TGTGCCAGCAGCTCGGCAGAGTCGGGGGTGGGCACTGAAGCTTTCTTT
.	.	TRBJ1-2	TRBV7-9	CASSRDQPYGYTF	TGTGCCAGCAGCCGGGACCAACCCTATGGCTACACCTTC
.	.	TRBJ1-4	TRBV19	CASSPQENEKLFF	TGTGCCAGTAGTCCCCAGGAGAATGAAAAACTGTTTTTT
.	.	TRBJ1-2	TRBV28	CASRTSWKARGYTF	TGTGCCAGCAGAACCTCGTGGAAAGCCCGCGGCTACACCTTC
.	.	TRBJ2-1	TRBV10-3	CAISEETGVSRVGEQFF	TGTGCCATCAGTGAGGAGACCGGGGTTTCTAGGGTCGGTGAGCAGTTCTTC
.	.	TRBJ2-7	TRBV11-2	CASSLTREQYF	TGTGCCAGCAGCCTTACGAGGGAGCAGTACTTC